This record concerns one T cell receptor (beta chain) sequence. Which antigen it targets is not known. No base quality values were provided; no much bigger clone lies one nucleotide off. Reading the germline V gene gives CDR1 SGHRS and CDR2 YFSETQ. V loses 4 bases, J loses 1 base, and the germline ends lie 11 bases apart. Inclusive of the bounding cysteine and phenylalanine, the CDR3 is 14 residues long. CDR3 DNA is the only sequence kept; it has 42 bases, read in frame from the first base. This entry comes from a study of blood T cell repertoires in COVID-19 (dated by TCRdb to 2020 to 2022). Regarding the research as a whole: Samples from collaborators originated in the United States, Italy and Spain and spanned both the acute and convalescent phases of COVID-19. The material from the prospective study consisted of cDNA or gDNA derived from T cells, B-cell-depleted T cells, or PBMCs. The dataset comprised deeply sampled blood TCRbeta repertoires from subjects exposed to, actively infected with, or recovered from COVID-19. A freely available public database, intended as a resource for researchers studying the immune response to SARS-CoV-2, is where the repertoires were released. Samples were obtained from the ongoing ImmuneRACE study (first 160 participants) and from approximately 1,200 subjects provided by 6 global collaborators. Nearly every sample came with metadata listing a de-identified subject ID, COVID-19 status, age in years and sex. Where available, HLA class I and class II types were taken from metadata supplied by the sample provider and were not determined by assay-based typing.

Study-wide findings and limitations: How much clinical and demographic metadata was included differed by source and by participant, and the metadata was provided uncurated.

Collaborating institutions collected whole blood in K2EDTA tubes following their own protocols. For TCRbeta analysis, collaborator samples were shipped as frozen whole blood, as isolated PBMCs, or as DNA extracted from either sample type. The immunoSEQ Assay, a bias-controlled multiplex PCR, was used to amplify TCRbeta CDR3 regions from genomic DNA. Concerning the study's data processing: Within the assay, amplification of reference gene primers was used to estimate how many nucleated cells each sample contained. To quantify the absolute abundance of each unique TCRbeta CDR3 rearrangement, sequence reads were collapsed and filtered. For each sample, productive Simpson clonality was calculated by taking the square root of Simpson's diversity index across productive rearrangements. This immuneACCESS table, as held by TCRdb, lists in-frame sequences with V and J called but not all clones. Of the missing ones, under half trace to an unresolved V gene in checked studies; the others have no known cause. V and J calls and clone size are as listed in that table; D and trimming were resolved from the DNA. Present in this sample are over 300,000 clones, about 84% of which were seen just once. The ten most abundant clones make up around 1.5% of the sample.

The sequenced sample consisted of peripheral blood. The source of this sequence is a woman aged 50 to 60 with acute or convalescent COVID-19. Rearrangement joined TRBV5-1 to TRBJ1-2, and perhaps TRBD1 as D gene, on 6 matching bases. CDR3 sequence: CASSPLQGNYGYTF. The sequence in DNA is TGCGCCAGCAGCCCATTACAGGGTAACTATGGCTACACCTTC.